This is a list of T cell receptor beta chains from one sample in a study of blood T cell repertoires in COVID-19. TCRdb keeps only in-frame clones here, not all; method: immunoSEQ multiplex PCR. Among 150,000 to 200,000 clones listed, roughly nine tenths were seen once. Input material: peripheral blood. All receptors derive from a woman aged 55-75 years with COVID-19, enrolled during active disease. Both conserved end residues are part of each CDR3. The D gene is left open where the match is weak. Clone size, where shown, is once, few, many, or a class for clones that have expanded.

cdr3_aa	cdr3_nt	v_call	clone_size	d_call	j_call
CASSSLAGGPEDTQYF	TGTGCCAGCAGCTCTCTAGCGGGAGGGCCTGAAGATACGCAGTATTTT	TRBV5-4	NA	TRBD2	TRBJ2-3
CASSTRGARTEAFF	TGTGCCAGCAGTACCCGTGGGGCGAGAACTGAAGCTTTCTTT	TRBV25-1	NA	NA	TRBJ1-1
CASSSQPGQPQHF	TGTGCCAGCAGCTCCCAACCCGGGCAGCCCCAGCATTTT	TRBV7-2	few	NA	TRBJ1-5
CASQLSGELFF	TGTGCCAGCCAACTGTCCGGGGAGCTGTTTTTT	TRBV11-2	NA	NA	TRBJ2-2
CASSPTGDYGYTF	TGCGCCAGCAGCCCAACAGGGGACTATGGCTACACCTTC	TRBV5-1	NA	TRBD1	TRBJ1-2
CASSRQGAGEQYF	TGTGCCAGCAGCAGACAGGGGGCGGGCGAGCAGTACTTC	TRBV6-5	NA	TRBD1	TRBJ2-7
CASSESRQAYQPQHF	TGTGCCAGCAGTGAAAGTCGACAGGCATATCAGCCCCAGCATTTT	TRBV2	NA	NA	TRBJ1-5
CASSPPTGAGSNQPQHF	TGTGCCAGCAGTCCCCCCACAGGGGCAGGTAGCAATCAGCCCCAGCATTTT	TRBV28	NA	TRBD1	TRBJ1-5
CASSQDGQFEQYF	TGCGCCAGCAGCCAAGACGGACAGTTCGAGCAGTACTTC	TRBV4-1	NA	NA	TRBJ2-7
CASSLGRQGNTEAFF	TGTGCCAGCAGCTTAGGGCGGCAGGGAAACACTGAAGCTTTCTTT	TRBV7-2	NA	NA	TRBJ1-1
CASSPDRGLGAEAFF	TGTGCCAGCAGCCCGGACAGGGGCTTGGGGGCTGAAGCTTTCTTT	TRBV5-6	few	TRBD1	TRBJ1-1
CATNRDSGHSPLHF	TGTGCCACCAACCGGGACAGCGGACATTCACCCCTCCACTTT	TRBV28	NA	TRBD1	TRBJ1-6
CASSPTPGQGETRYEQYF	TGTGCCAGCAGCCCTACCCCGGGACAGGGTGAGACTCGGTACGAGCAGTACTTC	TRBV6-2/TRBV6-3	NA	TRBD1	TRBJ2-7
CATSQTGGQNQPQHF	TGTGCCACCAGTCAAACAGGGGGCCAGAATCAGCCCCAGCATTTT	TRBV24-1	NA	TRBD1	TRBJ1-5
CASNRPGLEQYF	TGTGCCTCAAACCGACCGGGACTAGAGCAGTACTTC	TRBV30	NA	TRBD2	TRBJ2-7
CASSRTGTPFGEQYF	TGTGCCAGCAGCCGGACCGGGACTCCTTTCGGCGAGCAGTACTTC	TRBV9	NA	NA	TRBJ2-7
CASSRTGFSVEQYF	TGTGCCAGCAGCAGGACAGGGTTTAGCGTCGAGCAGTACTTC	TRBV3-1/TRBV3-2	many	TRBD1	TRBJ2-7
CASSLFPTGGRSTDTQYF	TGTGCCAGCAGCTTGTTCCCTACAGGGGGGAGAAGCACAGATACGCAGTATTTT	TRBV5-5	NA	TRBD1	TRBJ2-3
CASSFQGARYEQYF	TGCGCCAGCAGCTTCCAGGGGGCAAGGTACGAGCAGTACTTC	TRBV5-1	once	TRBD1	TRBJ2-7
CASSRSGVEAIYF	TGTGCCAGCAGCCGCTCCGGAGTCGAGGCCATATATTTT	TRBV3-1/TRBV3-2	few	NA	TRBJ1-3
CASSPRLAGVLEQYF	TGTGCCAGCAGCCCCAGACTAGCGGGAGTCTTAGAGCAGTACTTC	TRBV11-2	NA	TRBD2	TRBJ2-7
CASSYSGLAGGYEQYF	TGTGCCAGCAGTTACTCGGGACTAGCGGGAGGCTACGAGCAGTACTTC	TRBV6-5	NA	TRBD2	TRBJ2-7
CASSLMPGQGGYEQYF	TGTGCCAGTAGCTTGATGCCGGGACAGGGAGGGTACGAGCAGTACTTC	TRBV27	NA	TRBD1	TRBJ2-7
CASSFRSPSGRASEQYF	TGTGCCAGCAGCTTTCGAAGCCCTAGCGGGAGGGCGTCAGAGCAGTACTTC	TRBV13	NA	TRBD2	TRBJ2-7
CASSLGLAGQRSYEQYF	TGTGCCAGCAGCTTGGGGTTAGCGGGACAAAGGTCCTACGAGCAGTACTTC	TRBV5-4	NA	TRBD2	TRBJ2-7
CASSYWAGVNTEAFF	TGTGCCAGCAGTTACTGGGCAGGGGTGAACACTGAAGCTTTCTTT	TRBV6-5	NA	NA	TRBJ1-1
CASSEVGFRAEQYF	TGTGCCAGCAGTGAAGTTGGGTTCAGGGCAGAGCAGTACTTC	TRBV6-1	NA	NA	TRBJ2-7
CASIRGVNQPQHF	TGTGCCAGCATCCGGGGGGTCAATCAGCCCCAGCATTTT	TRBV6-6	NA	NA	TRBJ1-5
CASSRGPGGQYF	TGTGCCAGCAGCAGGGGCCCTGGCGGACAGTACTTC	TRBV21-1	NA	NA	TRBJ2-7
CASSNGGSSYEQYF	TGCGCCAGCTCAAACGGGGGGAGCTCCTACGAGCAGTACTTC	TRBV10-1	NA	TRBD2	TRBJ2-7
CAISYRTANTEAFF	TGTGCCATTTCTTACCGGACTGCGAACACTGAAGCTTTCTTT	TRBV6-5	few	NA	TRBJ1-1
CASSPRSSTDTQYF	TGTGCCAGCAGCCCCAGGTCTAGCACAGATACGCAGTATTTT	TRBV5-4	once	NA	TRBJ2-3
CASSVGGGRAGSTYEQYF	TGTGCCAGCAGCGTAGGAGGTGGGCGTGCGGGGAGCACTTACGAGCAGTACTTC	TRBV9	NA	NA	TRBJ2-7
CASSQVLDGEQFF	TGTGCCAGCAGCCAAGTACTAGACGGTGAGCAGTTCTTC	TRBV9	NA	NA	TRBJ2-1
CASSIDGRGPDTQYF	TGTGCCAGTAGTATAGACGGGAGGGGACCAGATACGCAGTATTTT	TRBV19	NA	TRBD2	TRBJ2-3
CAIIGQGNNEQFF	TGTGCCATCATTGGACAGGGGAACAATGAGCAGTTCTTC	TRBV10-3	NA	TRBD1	TRBJ2-1
CASSPSAPGGRRTPLHF	TGCGCCAGCAGCCCCAGCGCCCCCGGGGGGAGAAGGACACCCCTCCACTTT	TRBV4-3	NA	NA	TRBJ1-6
CASSLPGTSGSGRVREQYF	TGTGCCAGCAGTTTACCCGGGACTAGCGGGAGCGGTCGGGTTCGCGAGCAGTACTTC	TRBV27	NA	TRBD2	TRBJ2-7
CAWSRDTIYF	TGTGCCTGGTCCAGGGACACCATATATTTT	TRBV30	NA	NA	TRBJ1-3
CASSIGQTTNEKLFF	TGTGCCAGTAGTATAGGACAGACAACTAATGAAAAACTGTTTTTT	TRBV19	NA	NA	TRBJ1-4
CASSEGRAGEKLFF	TGTGCCAGCAGTGAAGGCAGGGCAGGCGAAAAACTGTTTTTT	TRBV2	NA	NA	TRBJ1-4
CSVGPGQYTEAFF	TGCAGCGTGGGACCGGGACAGTACACTGAAGCTTTCTTT	TRBV29-1	once	TRBD1	TRBJ1-1
CASSLVGGSPLHF	TGTGCCAGCAGTCTCGTGGGAGGTTCACCCCTCCACTTT	TRBV27	NA	NA	TRBJ1-6
CASSRQGNSPLHF	TGTGCCAGCTCACGACAGGGGAATTCACCCCTCCACTTT	TRBV18	NA	TRBD1	TRBJ1-6
CASSYGARSTYEQYF	TGTGCCAGCAGTTACGGAGCCAGATCTACCTACGAGCAGTACTTC	TRBV6-2/TRBV6-3	NA	NA	TRBJ2-7